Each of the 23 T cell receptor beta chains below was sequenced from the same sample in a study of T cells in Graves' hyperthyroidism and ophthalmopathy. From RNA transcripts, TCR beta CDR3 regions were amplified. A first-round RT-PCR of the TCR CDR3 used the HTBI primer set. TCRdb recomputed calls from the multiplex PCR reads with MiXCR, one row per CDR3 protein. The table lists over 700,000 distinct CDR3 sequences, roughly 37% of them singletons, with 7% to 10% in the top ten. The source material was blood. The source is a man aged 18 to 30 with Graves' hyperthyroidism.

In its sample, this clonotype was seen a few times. This chain's CDR3 is CASSQAYRAKAFF. CDR3 DNA: TGTGCCAGCAGCCAAGCTTATCGTGCGAAAGCTTTCTTT. This chain connects TRBV14 to TRBJ1-1; no definite D call. This CDR3 spans 13 amino acids. Trimming removed 1 base at V and 9 bases at J, with 12 bases between. Per germline, CDR1 SGHDN and CDR2 FVKESK.

CDR3 DNA sequence: TGTGCCAGCAGCCCCCGACAGATCGGGGAGCTGTTTTTT. Amino acids: CASSPRQIGELFF. The chain recombines TRBV7-9 with TRBJ2-2; the D gene is possibly TRBD1 (5 bases). Deletions cut 5 bases from V and 7 bases from J, with 11 bases between. In germline, CDR1 is SEHNR, CDR2 FQNEAQ (reference sequence). There are 13 residues in the CDR3.

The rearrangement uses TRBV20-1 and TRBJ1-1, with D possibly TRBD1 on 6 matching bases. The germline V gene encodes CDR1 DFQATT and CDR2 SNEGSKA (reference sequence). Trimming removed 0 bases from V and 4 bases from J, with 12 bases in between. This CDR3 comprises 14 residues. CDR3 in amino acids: CSARDRKGGTEAFF. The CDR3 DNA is TGCAGTGCTAGAGATCGGAAAGGGGGCACTGAAGCTTTCTTT.

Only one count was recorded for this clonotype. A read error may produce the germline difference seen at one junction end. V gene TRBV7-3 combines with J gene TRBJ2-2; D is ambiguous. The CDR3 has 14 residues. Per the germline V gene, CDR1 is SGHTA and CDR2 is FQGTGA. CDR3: CASSQVADTGELFF. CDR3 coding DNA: TGCGCCAGCAGCCAAGTTGCGGACACCGGGGAGCTGTTTTTT. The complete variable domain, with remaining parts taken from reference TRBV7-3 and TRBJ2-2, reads GAGVSQTPSNKVTEKGKYVELRCDPISGHTALYWYRQSLGQGPEFLIYFQGTGAADDSGLPNDRFFAVRPEGSVSTLKIQRTERGDSAVYLCASSQVADTGELFFGEGSRLTVL.

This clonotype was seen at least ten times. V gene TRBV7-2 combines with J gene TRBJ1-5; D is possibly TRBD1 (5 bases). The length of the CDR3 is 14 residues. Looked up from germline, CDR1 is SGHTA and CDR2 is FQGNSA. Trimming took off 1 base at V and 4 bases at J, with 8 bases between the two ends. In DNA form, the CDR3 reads TGTGCCAGCAGCTTAGTAGGGGTTAATCAGCCCCAGCATTTT. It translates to CASSLVGVNQPQHF.

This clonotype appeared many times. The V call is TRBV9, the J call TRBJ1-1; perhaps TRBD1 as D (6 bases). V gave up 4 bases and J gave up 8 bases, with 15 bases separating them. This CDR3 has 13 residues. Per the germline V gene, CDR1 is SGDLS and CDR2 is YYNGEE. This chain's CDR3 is CASSPGDPSEAFF. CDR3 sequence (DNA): TGTGCCAGCAGCCCAGGGGACCCCTCGGAAGCTTTCTTT.

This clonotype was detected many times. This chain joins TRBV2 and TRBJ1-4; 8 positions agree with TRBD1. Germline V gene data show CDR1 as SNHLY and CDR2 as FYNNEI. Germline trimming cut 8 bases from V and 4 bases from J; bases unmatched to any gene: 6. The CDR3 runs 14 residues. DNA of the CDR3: TGTGCCAGCGGCCGGGACAGGCTTAATGAAAAACTGTTTTTT. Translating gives CASGRDRLNEKLFF.

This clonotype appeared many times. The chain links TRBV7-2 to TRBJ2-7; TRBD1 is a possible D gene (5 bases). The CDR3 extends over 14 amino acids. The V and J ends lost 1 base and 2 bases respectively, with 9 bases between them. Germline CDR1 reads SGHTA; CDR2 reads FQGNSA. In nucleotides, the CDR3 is TGTGCCAGCAGCTTAGAATGGGGCCCCTACGAGCAGTACTTC. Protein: CASSLEWGPYEQYF.

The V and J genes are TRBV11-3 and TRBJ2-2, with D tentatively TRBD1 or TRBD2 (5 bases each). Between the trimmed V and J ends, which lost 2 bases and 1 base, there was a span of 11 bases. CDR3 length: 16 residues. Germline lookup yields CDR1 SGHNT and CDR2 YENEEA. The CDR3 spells CASSLLGTRNTGELFF. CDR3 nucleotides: TGTGCCAGCAGCTTACTTGGGACCCGGAACACCGGGGAGCTGTTTTTT.

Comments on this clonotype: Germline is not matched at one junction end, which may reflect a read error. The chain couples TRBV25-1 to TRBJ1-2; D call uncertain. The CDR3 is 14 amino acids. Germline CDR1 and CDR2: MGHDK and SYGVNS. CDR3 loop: CASSAFDSNFGYTF. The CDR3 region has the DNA TGTGCCAGCAGTGCTTTTGATAGTAACTTTGGCTACACCTTC.

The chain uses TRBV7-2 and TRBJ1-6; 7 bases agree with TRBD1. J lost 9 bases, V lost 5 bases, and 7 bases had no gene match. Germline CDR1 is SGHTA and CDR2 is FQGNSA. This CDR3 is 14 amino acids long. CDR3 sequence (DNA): TGTGCCAGCAGCCCCCGGGACAGCCTTTCACCCCTCCACTTT. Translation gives CASSPRDSLSPLHF.

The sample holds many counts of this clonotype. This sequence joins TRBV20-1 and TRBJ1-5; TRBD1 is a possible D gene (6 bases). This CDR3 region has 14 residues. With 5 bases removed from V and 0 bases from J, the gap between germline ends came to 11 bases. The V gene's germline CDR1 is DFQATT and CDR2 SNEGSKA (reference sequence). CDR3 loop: CSAAGTLSNQPQHF. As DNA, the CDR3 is TGCAGTGCTGCCGGGACACTTAGCAATCAGCCCCAGCATTTT.

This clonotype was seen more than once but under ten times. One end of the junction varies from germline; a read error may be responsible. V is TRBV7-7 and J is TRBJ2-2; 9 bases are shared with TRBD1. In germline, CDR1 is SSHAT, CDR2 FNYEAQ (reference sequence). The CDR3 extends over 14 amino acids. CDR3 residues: CASSFGTGSGELFF. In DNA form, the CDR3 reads TGTGCTAGCAGCTTTGGGACAGGGTCCGGGGAGCTGTTTTTT.

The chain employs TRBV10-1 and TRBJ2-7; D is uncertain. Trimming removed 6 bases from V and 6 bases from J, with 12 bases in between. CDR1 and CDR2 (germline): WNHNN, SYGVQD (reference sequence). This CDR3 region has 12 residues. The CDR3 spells CASSRAGGEQYF. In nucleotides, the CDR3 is TGCGCCAGCAGCCGGGCCGGTGGCGAGCAGTACTTC.

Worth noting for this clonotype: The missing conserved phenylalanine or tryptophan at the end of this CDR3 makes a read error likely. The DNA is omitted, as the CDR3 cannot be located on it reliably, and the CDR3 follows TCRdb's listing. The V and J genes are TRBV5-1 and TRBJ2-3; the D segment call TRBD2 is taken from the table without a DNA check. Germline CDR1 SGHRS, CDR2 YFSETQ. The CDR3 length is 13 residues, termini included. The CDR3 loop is CASLGGGHRYAVV.

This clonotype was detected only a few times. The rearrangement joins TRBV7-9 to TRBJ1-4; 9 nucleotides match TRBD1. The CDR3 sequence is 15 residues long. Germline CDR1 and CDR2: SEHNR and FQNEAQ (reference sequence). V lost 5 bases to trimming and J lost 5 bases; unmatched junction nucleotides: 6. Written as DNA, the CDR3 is TGTGCCAGCAGCCCCGACAGGGGGGGAAATGAAAAACTGTTTTTT. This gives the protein CASSPDRGGNEKLFF.

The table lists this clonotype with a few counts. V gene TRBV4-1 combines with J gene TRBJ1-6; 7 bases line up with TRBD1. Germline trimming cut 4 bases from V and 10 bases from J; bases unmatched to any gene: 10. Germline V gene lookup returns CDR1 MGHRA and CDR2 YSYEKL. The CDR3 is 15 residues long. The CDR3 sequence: CASSRQGGTESPLHF. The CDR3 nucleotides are TGCGCCAGCAGCCGTCAGGGGGGGACAGAATCACCCCTCCACTTT.

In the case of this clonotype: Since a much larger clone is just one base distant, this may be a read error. The CDR3 loop is CAGSFDQNTGELFF. In DNA, the CDR3 is TGTGCCGGCAGCTTCGACCAGAACACCGGGGAGCTGTTTTTT. The chain employs TRBV7-9 and TRBJ2-2; D is unresolved. The CDR3 spans 14 residues. The germline V gene has CDR1 SEHNR and CDR2 FQNEAQ (reference sequence).

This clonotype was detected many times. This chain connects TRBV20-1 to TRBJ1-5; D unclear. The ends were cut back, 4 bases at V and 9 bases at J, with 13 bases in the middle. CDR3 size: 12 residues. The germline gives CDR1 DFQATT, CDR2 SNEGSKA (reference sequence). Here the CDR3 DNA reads TGCAGTGCTAACGGGCAGGATGGGCCCCAGCATTTT. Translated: CSANGQDGPQHF.

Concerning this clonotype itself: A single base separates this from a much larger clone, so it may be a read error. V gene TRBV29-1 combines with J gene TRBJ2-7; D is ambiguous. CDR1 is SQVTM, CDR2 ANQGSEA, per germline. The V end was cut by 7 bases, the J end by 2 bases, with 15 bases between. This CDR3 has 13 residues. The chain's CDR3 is CSAETFPTYEQYF. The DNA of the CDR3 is TGCAGCGCCGAGACTTTCCCAACCTACGAGCAGTACTTC.

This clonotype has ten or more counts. The CDR3 DNA is TGTGCCAGTAGTATAACACAGTACCAAGAGACCCAGTACTTC. It is translated as CASSITQYQETQYF. This rearrangement joins TRBV19 to TRBJ2-5, with D unresolved. CDR1 and CDR2 (germline): LNHDA, SQIVND (reference sequence). V gave up 2 bases and J gave up 0 bases, with 7 bases separating them. The CDR3 covers 14 residues. The full variable domain, its missing parts supplied by reference TRBV19 and TRBJ2-5, is DGGITQSPKYLFRKEGQNVTLSCEQNLNHDAMYWYRQDPGQGLRLIYYSQIVNDFQKGDIAEGYSVSREKKESFPLTVTSAQKNPTAFYLCASSITQYQETQYFGPGTRLLVL.

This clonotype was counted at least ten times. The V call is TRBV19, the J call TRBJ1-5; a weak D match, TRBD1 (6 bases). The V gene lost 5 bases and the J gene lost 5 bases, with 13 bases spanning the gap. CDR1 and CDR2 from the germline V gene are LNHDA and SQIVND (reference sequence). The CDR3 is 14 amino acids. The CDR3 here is CASSLTGSHQPQHF. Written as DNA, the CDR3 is TGTGCCAGTAGTTTAACAGGGAGTCATCAGCCCCAGCATTTT.

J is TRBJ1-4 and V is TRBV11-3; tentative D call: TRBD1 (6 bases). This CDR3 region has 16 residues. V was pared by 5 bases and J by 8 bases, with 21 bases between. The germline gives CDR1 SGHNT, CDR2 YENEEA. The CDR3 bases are TGTGCCAGCAGCATAGGGATATCCGGGGGCGCGGAAAAACTGTTTTTT. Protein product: CASSIGISGGAEKLFF.